A selection of T cell receptor beta chains follows, all from one sample in a study of T cells in Graves' hyperthyroidism and ophthalmopathy. TCRdb reprocessed the multiplex PCR reads with MiXCR, giving one entry per CDR3 protein. The sample lists about 360,000 distinct CDR3 sequences; less than 15% were seen once. Material for sequencing was blood. Receptor source: a woman aged 18-30 years with Graves' hyperthyroidism. The CDR3 runs from the conserved cysteine through the conserved F or W. A D gene is named only where the DNA matches it firmly. Not all rows give a size; the values are once, few, many and, for expanded clones, a class.

J	size	D	V	DNA	CDR3
TRBJ2-3	few	TRBD1	TRBV6-1	TGTGCCAGCAGCTATACAGGGGCAGGAGGTTTCGGCGCAGATACGCAGTATTTT	CASSYTGAGGFGADTQYF
TRBJ2-7	many	TRBD1	TRBV30	TGTGCCTGGAGTAGACAGGGCTACGAGCAGTACTTC	CAWSRQGYEQYF
TRBJ2-2	many	NA	TRBV10-1	TGCGCCAGCAGTGAGTTGCGGGCCCCGAACACCGGGGAGCTGTTTTTT	CASSELRAPNTGELFF
TRBJ1-2	many	NA	TRBV27	TGTGCCAGCAGTTTATTCATCAACTATGGCTACACCTTC	CASSLFINYGYTF
TRBJ1-2	NA	NA	TRBV28	TGTGCCTACAGCTCTCGAACGGTAAATGGCTACACCTTC	CAYSSRTVNGYTF
TRBJ1-3	NA	NA	TRBV7-8	TGTGCCAGCAGCCTATACAGGGCCACAAGGACTGGAAACACCATATATTTT	CASSLYRATRTGNTIYF
TRBJ2-7	many	NA	TRBV28	TGTGCCAGCAGTTTCCCCGGGACTCCCTACGAGCAGTACTTC	CASSFPGTPYEQYF
TRBJ1-2	once	NA	TRBV9	TGTGCCAGCAGCGCCGGGTCGGGGGCAGGAGGAGGCTACACCTTC	CASSAGSGAGGGYTF
TRBJ1-5	many	NA	TRBV28	TGTGCCAGCAGTTTTACGAGGTTGGTGAGCGATCAGCCCCAGCATTTT	CASSFTRLVSDQPQHF
TRBJ2-5	few	NA	TRBV9	TGTGCCAGCAGCCGGCTAGACAAAGAGGCCCAGTACTTC	CASSRLDKEAQYF
TRBJ1-2	once	NA	TRBV6-1	TGTGCCAGCAGTGAAGACGGGGATGGCTACACCTTC	CASSEDGDGYTF
TRBJ2-3	many	NA	TRBV20-1	TGCAGTGCTAGCGGGGACGCGAGAGATACGCAGTATTTT	CSASGDARDTQYF
TRBJ1-2	many	NA	TRBV6-6	TGTGCCAGCAGTTACGGGGGGTCCAACTATGGCTACACCTTC	CASSYGGSNYGYTF
TRBJ1-2	many	TRBD1	TRBV7-2	TGTGCCAGCAGCTTAGGACAGGGACTATATGGCTACACCTTC	CASSLGQGLYGYTF
TRBJ1-5	many	NA	TRBV28	TGTGCCAGCTTACCGGGGCCCGATAGCAATCAGCCCCAGCATTTT	CASLPGPDSNQPQHF
TRBJ1-2	NA	NA	TRBV7-4	TGTGCCAGCAGTCTAACAGGGAACTTAGGCTATGGCTACACCTTC	CASSLTGNLGYGYTF
TRBJ2-5	many	TRBD2	TRBV7-2	TGTGCCAGCAGCTTAGTTACGCGGGAGGAAGAGACCCAGTACTTC	CASSLVTREEETQYF
TRBJ2-3	many	NA	TRBV7-9	TGTGCCAGCAGCTTAGCGGGACCGTTCACAGATACGCAGTATTTT	CASSLAGPFTDTQYF
TRBJ2-1	many	NA	TRBV11-2	TGTGCCAGCAGCAGGGCTGGCGGGCCCTACAATGAGCAGTTCTTC	CASSRAGGPYNEQFF
TRBJ2-4	few	TRBD2	TRBV5-1	TGCGCCAGCAGCCCGACTAGCGGGGGCCGGTGGGGCAAAAACATTCAGTACTTC	CASSPTSGGRWGKNIQYF
TRBJ2-6	NA	NA	TRBV6-1	TGTGCCAGCGCAAGTGACGGGATCCTCTCTGGGGCCAACGTCCTGACTTTC	CASASDGILSGANVLTF
TRBJ2-5	many	NA	TRBV24-1	TGTGCCACCAGTGTTCCGCTGGCTGGAGCAGAGACCCAGTACTTC	CATSVPLAGAETQYF
TRBJ2-3	many	TRBD2	TRBV28	TGTGCCAGCAGTTCGGGACTAGCGCAGGTTAAAGATACGCAGTATTTT	CASSSGLAQVKDTQYF
TRBJ2-6	few	NA	TRBV7-2	TGTGCCAGCAGCTCGCGGACCTCTGGGGCCAACGTCCTGACTTTC	CASSSRTSGANVLTF
TRBJ2-3	many	NA	TRBV5-1	TGCGCCAGCAGCTTGGCTAGCCGAACAGATACGCAGTATTTT	CASSLASRTDTQYF
TRBJ2-7	many	TRBD1	TRBV20-1	TGCAGTGCTAGAGATATACAGGGGGCTTCCTACGAGCAGTACTTC	CSARDIQGASYEQYF
TRBJ2-3	few	TRBD1	TRBV28	TGTGCCAGTTTGGGACAGGCGGGGGATACGCAGTATTTT	CASLGQAGDTQYF
TRBJ2-7	many	NA	TRBV27	TGTGCCAGCAGTCCACAGCCCCCCTACGAGCAGTACTTC	CASSPQPPYEQYF
TRBJ1-6	few	TRBD1	TRBV12-3/TRBV12-4	TGTGCCAGCAGTCGACAGGGGTTTTCACCCCTCCACTTT	CASSRQGFSPLHF
TRBJ1-2	many	NA	TRBV6-6	TGTGCCAGCAGTTACGGGGCGGACTATGGCTACACCTTC	CASSYGADYGYTF
TRBJ2-5	NA	NA	TRBV6-2/TRBV6-3	TGTGCCAGCAGTTACCTGCGGGAAGAGACCCAGTACTTC	CASSYLREETQYF
TRBJ2-7	many	NA	TRBV5-1	TGCGCCAGCAGCTTGGGATGGGTTGGTGAGCAGTACTTC	CASSLGWVGEQYF
TRBJ2-7	few	NA	TRBV5-6	TGTGCCAGCAGCTTCGGCTCCAGGACTGGGACCTACGAGCAGTACTTC	CASSFGSRTGTYEQYF
TRBJ2-1	NA	NA	TRBV19	TGTGCCAGTAGTATTATAGGAGCGGAGCCCTTCAATGAGCAGTTCTTC	CASSIIGAEPFNEQFF
TRBJ2-5	many	TRBD2	TRBV7-2	TGTGCCAGCAGCCAACTAGCGGGAGTACAGTACTTC	CASSQLAGVQYF
TRBJ1-5	many	TRBD1	TRBV6-1	TGTGCCAGCAGTAGACAGGGGGTAGGTCAGCCCCAGCATTTT	CASSRQGVGQPQHF
TRBJ1-3	few	NA	TRBV7-9	TGTGCCTGGGTCCTTGGAAACACCATATATTTT	CAWVLGNTIYF
TRBJ1-3	NA	NA	TRBV12-3/TRBV12-4	TGTGCCAGCGGTATTCAGGGGTGGGCCATATATTTT	CASGIQGWAIYF
TRBJ2-7	many	NA	TRBV5-1	TGCGCCAGCAGCTTGAGCCAGCTGGGACTGTCCTACGAGCAGTACTTC	CASSLSQLGLSYEQYF
TRBJ1-5	NA	TRBD1	TRBV6-1	TGTGCCAGCAGTGAAAAAACTCACAGGGGCCGCAATCAGCCCCAGCATTTT	CASSEKTHRGRNQPQHF
TRBJ1-5	many	TRBD1	TRBV18	TGTGCCAGCTCACCAGGACCTACGCTCGGACAGGTCAATCAGCCCCAGCATTTT	CASSPGPTLGQVNQPQHF
TRBJ1-3	many	NA	TRBV20-1	TGCAGTGTTCGCGACCTCCGAGAAAGGAGTGGAAACACCATATATTTT	CSVRDLRERSGNTIYF
TRBJ2-1	few	NA	TRBV6-2/TRBV6-3	TGTGCCAGCAGTTACTCGTCCGGGGCCCCCTACAATGAGCAGTTCTTC	CASSYSSGAPYNEQFF
TRBJ2-4	many	NA	TRBV2	TGTGCCAGCATTGGGGCGGAGGGAAAGGCCAAAAACATTCAGTACTTC	CASIGAEGKAKNIQYF
TRBJ2-1	many	NA	TRBV2	TGTGCCAGCAGTGATCCCCTACTCCGCGGGTTGAATGAGCAGTTCTTC	CASSDPLLRGLNEQFF
TRBJ2-7	many	TRBD2	TRBV7-2	TGTGCCAGCAGCTCCAGAACGGGGGGGGTTGGGCAGTACTTC	CASSSRTGGVGQYF
TRBJ2-7	many	TRBD1	TRBV9	TGTGCCAGCAGCGCTTCGACAGGGATGCACGAGCAGTACTTC	CASSASTGMHEQYF
TRBJ2-1	NA	TRBD2	TRBV29-1	TGCAGCTCCCGGGGTAATCGGACTAGCGGGAGTAGCAATGAGCAGTTCTTC	CSSRGNRTSGSSNEQFF
TRBJ2-2	few	TRBD1	TRBV5-1	TGCGCCAGCAGCTTGGGTCCCGGACAGGGCAGTTCCAGCTGGGAGCTGTTTTTT	CASSLGPGQGSSSWELFF
TRBJ1-5	many	NA	TRBV20-1	TGCAGTGCTGAAGACGGCTATCAGCCCCAGCATTTT	CSAEDGYQPQHF
TRBJ1-5	many	NA	TRBV7-2	TGTGCCAGCAGCTTAACGAGAGATCAGCCCCAGCATTTT	CASSLTRDQPQHF
TRBJ2-5	many	NA	TRBV29-1	TGCAGCGTGGAAGGGTTAGAGACCCAGTACTTC	CSVEGLETQYF
TRBJ1-2	few	NA	TRBV9	TGTGCCAGCAGCGCGGAGGGGGGAGGCTACACCTTC	CASSAEGGGYTF
TRBJ2-1	few	NA	TRBV5-1	TGCGCCAGCAGCTTTAAAGTGGGAACCATCAATGAGCAGTTCTTC	CASSFKVGTINEQFF
TRBJ2-7	NA	NA	TRBV5-6	TGTGCCAGCAGCTTGGGTGGGGGCTTTACCTACGAGCAGTACTTC	CASSLGGGFTYEQYF
TRBJ2-5	many	NA	TRBV13	TGTGCCAGCAGCTTAGAAGGCGTGGGGGGCCAAGAGACCCAGTACTTC	CASSLEGVGGQETQYF
TRBJ2-1	many	TRBD2	TRBV24-1	TGTGCCACCAGTGACCCATCCCTAGCGGGAGGGCGTAATGAGCAGTTCTTC	CATSDPSLAGGRNEQFF
TRBJ2-7	few	TRBD2	TRBV10-3	TGTGCCATCGGGCGGGGGACTAGCGCTTCCTACGAGCAGTACTTC	CAIGRGTSASYEQYF
TRBJ2-5	many	NA	TRBV27	TGTGCCAGCAGTTTACGGAGTAGGGAGACCCAGTACTTC	CASSLRSRETQYF
TRBJ2-5	many	TRBD2	TRBV29-1	TGCAGCGTTGGAGGCCTGGAAGCGGGACAGTACTTC	CSVGGLEAGQYF